The present entry profiles one T cell receptor (beta chain) with its context. Its target is unknown. CDR3 regions of TCR beta were amplified from RNA transcripts. First-round RT-PCR relied on HTBI primers, and a second-round multiplex PCR came next. A single record per CDR3 protein comes from TCRdb applying MiXCR to the multiplex PCR reads. Of about 420,000 distinct CDR3 sequences in the sample, over 20% were seen once. The sample comes from a study of Graves' ophthalmopathy and Graves' hyperthyroidism. Study conclusions and caveats: Sensitivity reached roughly 70% and specificity about 72% when the model predicted ophthalmopathy progression.

Sequences were obtained from peripheral blood. The clonotype was recovered from a woman between 18 and 30 years old with stable Graves' hyperthyroidism.

CDR3 amino acids: CASSSRIGELFF. CDR3 DNA: TGTGCCAGCAGCTCGCGAATCGGGGAGCTGTTTTTT. The V and J genes are TRBV7-3 and TRBJ2-2, with D hard to call. Trimming removed 4 bases from V and 7 bases from J, with 7 bases in between. The germline gives CDR1 SGHTA, CDR2 FQGTGA. This CDR3 is 12 amino acids long.